A selection of T cell receptor beta chains follows, all from one sample in a study of T-cell memory formation after mild COVID-19. Using its own MiXCR run on the 5' RACE reads, TCRdb lists one record per CDR3 protein. Here the sample spans just over 400,000 distinct CDR3 sequences, about 22% being singletons. The sample consisted of PBMCs or a T cell subset sorted from them (not recorded which). Receptor source: an adult woman who had mild COVID-19 (a few samples of this study predate the infection). Cell type and time point are not known. CDR3s include the opening cysteine and the closing phenylalanine or tryptophan. D genes are given only for firm matches. Not every row has a clone size; where given, it reads once, few, many or a size class.

cdr3_length,clone_size,v_call,d_call,j_call,cdr3_aa,cdr3_nt
12,few,TRBV18,.,TRBJ2-1,CASSPTVNEQFF,TGTGCCAGCTCACCGACAGTCAATGAGCAGTTCTTC
14,.,TRBV7-2,TRBD1,TRBJ1-3,CASSLNRGGNTIYF,TGTGCCAGCAGCTTAAACAGGGGGGGAAACACCATATATTTT
15,.,TRBV6-5,TRBD1,TRBJ2-7,CASRTTRTGSYEQYF,TGTGCCAGCAGGACAACTCGGACAGGCTCCTACGAGCAGTACTTC
14,many,TRBV20-1,TRBD2,TRBJ2-1,CSASGGADYNEQFF,TGCAGTGCTAGCGGGGGGGCCGACTACAATGAGCAGTTCTTC
17,few,TRBV7-8,.,TRBJ1-5,CASSLARRGDGNQPQHF,TGTGCCAGCAGCTTAGCGCGTCGGGGTGATGGCAATCAGCCCCAGCATTTT
14,.,TRBV9,TRBD1,TRBJ2-7,CASSVGDRVHEQYF,TGTGCCAGCAGCGTGGGGGACAGGGTCCACGAGCAGTACTTC
15,.,TRBV7-2,.,TRBJ2-5,CASSPTGDGQETQYF,TGTGCCAGCAGCCCGACTGGCGACGGCCAAGAGACCCAGTACTTC
13,few,TRBV29-1,.,TRBJ2-2,CSYLGSYTGELFF,TGCAGCTATCTCGGCAGTTACACCGGGGAGCTGTTTTTT
12,.,TRBV29-1,.,TRBJ2-3,CSVFDGTDTQYF,TGCAGCGTTTTTGATGGCACAGATACGCAGTATTTT
13,few,TRBV20-1,.,TRBJ2-5,CSARDPSRETQYF,TGCAGTGCTAGAGACCCTAGCAGGGAGACCCAGTACTTC
12,few,TRBV12-3/TRBV12-4,.,TRBJ1-5,CASSIGDQPQHF,TGTGCCAGCAGCATCGGTGATCAGCCCCAGCATTTT
15,.,TRBV7-2,.,TRBJ2-3,CASSTGVRGTDTQYF,TGTGCCAGCTCTACGGGGGTGAGGGGCACAGATACGCAGTATTTT
15,few,TRBV15,TRBD1,TRBJ1-2,CATSGGTGGYYGYTF,TGTGCCACCAGCGGCGGGACAGGGGGCTACTATGGCTACACCTTC
14,.,TRBV5-5,TRBD2,TRBJ2-3,CASSPGLALNTQYF,TGTGCCAGCAGCCCGGGACTAGCTCTTAATACGCAGTATTTT
14,few,TRBV6-2/TRBV6-3,TRBD2,TRBJ2-5,CASTRSGSKETQYF,TGTGCCAGCACCAGAAGCGGGAGTAAGGAGACCCAGTACTTC
13,.,TRBV19,.,TRBJ2-7,CASSPLGAYEQYF,TGTGCCAGTAGTCCTCTCGGGGCCTACGAGCAGTACTTC
15,few,TRBV12-3/TRBV12-4,TRBD2,TRBJ2-7,CASSGGLAGLRGQYF,TGTGCCAGCAGTGGGGGACTAGCGGGACTACGAGGGCAGTACTTC
14,once,TRBV18,.,TRBJ2-3,CASPPRGRTDTQYF,TGTGCCAGCCCCCCTAGGGGCCGGACAGATACGCAGTATTTT